The rows below give T cell receptor beta chains drawn from one sample of a study of shared clonotypes between healthy human individuals. TCRdb keeps only in-frame clones here, not all; method: immunoSEQ multiplex PCR. The data hold roughly 2.4 million clones, with approximately 96% observed a single time. The sequenced material came from naive CD4+ T cells sorted from blood. Receptors originate from a man between 18 and 29 years old in good health. The conserved cysteine and the conserved F or W are not part of the CDR3 here.

V gene	J gene	CDR3 length	CDR3 protein
TRBV7-9	TRBJ1-4	11	ASRQGIEEKLF
TRBV30	TRBJ1-6	13	AWSVPGQGNSPLH
TRBV28	TRBJ1-2	10	ASSRAGYGYT
TRBV7-9	TRBJ2-3	12	ASLLTTSSDTQY
TRBV6-1	TRBJ1-4	12	ASSPAGANEKLF
TRBV4-1	TRBJ2-1	12	ASVRDPSGNEQF
TRBV6-5	TRBJ1-1	12	ASRPDRDRLEAF
TRBV10-3	TRBJ2-5	10	AIRGPQETQY
TRBV6-1	TRBJ1-2	13	ASSLGTAASVGYT
TRBV7-2	TRBJ2-3	12	ASSLGLEGDTQY
TRBV6-1	TRBJ1-6	13	ASSELAGVNSPLH
TRBV6-1	TRBJ2-7	11	ASTTTGAYEQY
TRBV18	TRBJ2-5	12	ASSPPPGWETQY
TRBV11-3	TRBJ2-1	10	ASSRGVNEQF
TRBV11-3	TRBJ2-1	13	ASSHLRGGINEQF
TRBV2	TRBJ2-3	14	ASMGDRFRGPDTQY
TRBV6-1	TRBJ2-7	15	ASSEQYLGLAAYEQY
TRBV2	TRBJ2-3	12	ASRANAPTDTQY
TRBV11-2	TRBJ2-3	17	ASSLVSPGLAVSTDTQY
TRBV19	TRBJ2-7	12	ASSIASGGYEQY
TRBV10-3	TRBJ1-1	10	AIRTPETEAF
TRBV25-1	NA	9	ASSAPYEQY
TRBV19	TRBJ2-3	14	ASSRPKAGATDTQY
TRBV5-1	TRBJ2-1	13	ASNPADVPYNEQF
TRBV6-1	TRBJ2-5	11	ASSRTGRETQY
TRBV19	TRBJ2-1	12	ASSIDKIYNEQF
TRBV27	TRBJ2-7	12	ASSLLAGAYEQY
TRBV6-5	TRBJ2-3	11	ASSYSGTPEQY
TRBV5-1	TRBJ1-6	14	ASSLVYGSLGSPLH
TRBV19	TRBJ2-2	13	ATALENRNNGELF
TRBV25-1	TRBJ1-6	13	ASSDRRRGNSPLH
TRBV6-5	TRBJ2-7	14	ASSYGNRGTSYEQY
TRBV15	NA	12	ATSRPSMPSEQY
TRBV7-2	TRBJ2-3	10	ASSLITDTQY
TRBV30	TRBJ2-7	11	AWRHGASYEQY
TRBV6-6	TRBJ2-1	13	ASTAAVKVVNEQF
TRBV6-5	TRBJ1-4	14	ASSYGSDRGFIKLF
TRBV19	TRBJ1-1	12	ASSIGAGNTEAF
TRBV2	TRBJ2-7	18	ASSEALLTWIGQGRGEQY
TRBV5-1	TRBJ1-4	12	ASSFRPGVEKLF
TRBV20-1	TRBJ2-1	9	SAVSGTGQF
TRBV5-6	TRBJ1-6	12	ASSSTGSNSPLH
TRBV2	TRBJ2-3	13	ASSSGRFSTDTQY
TRBV14	TRBJ2-1	13	ASSPGLAGRNEQF
TRBV28	TRBJ1-4	12	ASSSGSTNEKLF
TRBV6-5	TRBJ2-5	12	ASSYSRTGATQY
TRBV25-1	TRBJ2-3	14	ASSARTGAATDTQY
TRBV28	TRBJ1-1	10	ASSRTGGLAF
TRBV18	TRBJ2-7	13	ASSPGQASSYEQY
TRBV6-5	TRBJ2-1	13	ASSYSPDRANEQF
TRBV7-2	TRBJ2-2	13	ASSLAGLQGGELF
TRBV30	TRBJ1-6	11	AWSEPGWSPLH
TRBV5-6	TRBJ2-4	17	ASSYSRGLALLAKNIQY
TRBV18	TRBJ2-1	14	ASSPPTSGGYNEQF